A selection of T cell receptor beta chains follows, all from one sample in a study of blood T cell repertoires in COVID-19. The method was immunoSEQ multiplex PCR; TCRdb's version includes in-frame clones alone and lacks a portion of them. The sample comprises approximately 70,000 clones, around 80% of which are singletons, and around a sixth rests with the top ten. The sample consisted of peripheral blood. These receptors originate from a human donor in a cohort sampled during active COVID-19. The CDR3 runs from the conserved cysteine through the conserved F or W. A D gene is named only where the DNA matches it firmly. Clone size is stated in some rows and not others, as once, few, many or a class when expanded.

size | D | J | V | CDR3 | DNA
NA | TRBD1 | TRBJ2-7 | TRBV4-3 | CASSQVWDRDDEQYF | TGCGCCAGCAGCCAAGTCTGGGACAGGGATGACGAGCAGTACTTC
NA | TRBD1 | TRBJ1-4 | TRBV24-1 | CATSDLGRGLQKLFF | TGTGCCACCAGTGATTTGGGCAGGGGGTTGCAAAAACTGTTTTTT
NA | TRBD1 | TRBJ1-1 | TRBV4-1 | CASSQLFRDRGPEAFF | TGCGCCAGCAGCCAGCTATTTCGGGACAGGGGACCTGAAGCTTTCTTT
NA | NA | TRBJ2-7 | TRBV28 | CASSLQGYEQYF | TGTGCCAGCAGTTTGCAGGGCTACGAGCAGTACTTC
few | NA | TRBJ1-2 | TRBV2 | CASSVDVSSYGYTF | TGTGCCAGCAGTGTTGATGTTTCCAGCTATGGCTACACCTTC
NA | NA | TRBJ1-5 | TRBV7-2 | CASSLVESSNQPQHF | TGTGCCAGCAGCTTAGTAGAAAGTAGCAATCAGCCCCAGCATTTT
NA | NA | TRBJ1-2 | TRBV27 | CASSSTGWGYTF | TGTGCCAGCAGTTCTACAGGGTGGGGCTACACCTTC
NA | NA | TRBJ1-4 | TRBV5-6 | CASSLGGTEKLFF | TGTGCCAGCAGCTTAGGGGGAACTGAAAAACTGTTTTTT
NA | TRBD1 | TRBJ2-7 | TRBV12-3/TRBV12-4 | CASRRTGVYEQYF | TGTGCCAGCAGGAGGACAGGGGTTTACGAGCAGTACTTC
NA | TRBD2 | TRBJ2-3 | TRBV4-2 | CASSQDLAGGTDTQYF | TGTGCCAGCAGCCAAGATCTAGCGGGGGGCACAGATACGCAGTATTTT
NA | NA | TRBJ2-5 | TRBV7-2 | CASSLWGAQYF | TGTGCCAGCAGCTTGTGGGGGGCCCAGTACTTC
NA | NA | TRBJ2-7 | TRBV6-5 | CASSPGSSYEQYF | TGTGCCAGCAGTCCTGGCAGCTCCTACGAGCAGTACTTC
NA | TRBD2 | TRBJ2-7 | TRBV7-2 | CASSLVAGGRSYEQYF | TGTGCCAGCAGCTTAGTGGCGGGGGGGAGATCCTACGAGCAGTACTTC
NA | NA | TRBJ2-6 | TRBV29-1 | CSALLTGFSGANVLTF | TGCAGCGCCCTATTAACAGGCTTCTCTGGGGCCAACGTCCTGACTTTC
few | TRBD2 | TRBJ2-1 | TRBV4-1 | CASSQLPLAGGNNEQFF | TGCGCCAGCAGCCAACTCCCCCTAGCGGGGGGAAACAATGAGCAGTTCTTC
NA | NA | TRBJ2-7 | TRBV5-1 | CASSLLQGGYEQYF | TGCGCCAGCAGCTTGCTACAGGGGGGGTACGAGCAGTACTTC
NA | NA | TRBJ1-3 | TRBV6-5 | CATLGSGNTIYF | TGTGCCACCCTAGGCTCTGGAAACACCATATATTTT
NA | NA | TRBJ1-1 | TRBV24-1 | CATSAQGGTEAFF | TGTGCCACCAGTGCCCAGGGTGGGACTGAAGCTTTCTTT
NA | TRBD1 | TRBJ2-1 | TRBV29-1 | CSVVTTGGYSYNEQFF | TGCAGCGTTGTGACTACAGGGGGCTACTCCTACAATGAGCAGTTCTTC
NA | NA | TRBJ1-1 | TRBV4-2 | CASSQGSRAFF | TGTGCCAGCAGCCAGGGGAGTAGAGCTTTCTTT
NA | NA | TRBJ1-5 | TRBV19 | CASSIFRQPQHF | TGTGCCAGTAGTATTTTTCGGCAGCCCCAGCATTTT
NA | NA | TRBJ2-1 | TRBV11-2 | CASSLSGARNEQFF | TGTGCCAGCAGCTTAAGTGGGGCGAGGAATGAGCAGTTCTTC
NA | NA | TRBJ1-1 | TRBV21-1 | CASSIHIYNMNTEAFF | TGTGCCAGCAGCATTCACATATACAACATGAACACTGAAGCTTTCTTT
NA | TRBD1 | TRBJ2-5 | TRBV18 | CASSPGQKETQYF | TGTGCCAGCTCGCCGGGACAGAAAGAGACCCAGTACTTC
NA | NA | TRBJ1-4 | TRBV19 | CASSSLSGVNEKLFF | TGTGCCAGTAGTTCCCTATCCGGGGTAAATGAAAAACTGTTTTTT
NA | TRBD2 | TRBJ2-7 | TRBV27 | CASSRTRSYEQYF | TGTGCCAGCAGTCGGACTAGATCCTACGAGCAGTACTTC
NA | NA | TRBJ1-1 | TRBV6-5 | CASRREVDTEAFF | TGTGCCAGCAGGAGGGAGGTGGACACTGAAGCTTTCTTT
NA | NA | TRBJ2-7 | TRBV9 | CASSARPASDEQYF | TGTGCCAGCAGCGCCCGGCCAGCGAGCGACGAGCAGTACTTC
NA | TRBD1 | TRBJ2-7 | TRBV5-1 | CASSLQGQESYEQYF | TGCGCCAGCAGCCTCCAGGGACAGGAGTCCTACGAGCAGTACTTC
once | TRBD1 | TRBJ1-1 | TRBV7-2 | CASSLFPGGNTEAFF | TGTGCCAGCAGCTTATTCCCAGGGGGGAACACTGAAGCTTTCTTT
NA | TRBD1 | TRBJ1-1 | TRBV19 | CATKGQGMNTEAFF | TGTGCCACAAAGGGACAGGGGATGAACACTGAAGCTTTCTTT
medium-sized | NA | TRBJ2-3 | TRBV12-3/TRBV12-4 | CASSAGVPTGPYF | TGTGCCAGCAGCGCGGGAGTCCCCACAGGGCCGTATTTT
NA | TRBD1 | TRBJ1-2 | TRBV2 | CASSEGTGVEGYTF | TGTGCCAGCAGTGAAGGGACAGGGGTGGAGGGCTACACCTTC
NA | NA | TRBJ1-3 | TRBV6-5 | CALRGWAGNTIYF | TGTGCTCTAAGGGGATGGGCTGGAAACACCATATATTTT
NA | TRBD2 | TRBJ2-7 | TRBV14 | CASSPGLAVSSRDEQYF | TGTGCCAGCAGCCCCGGACTAGCGGTTTCGTCGAGGGACGAGCAGTACTTC
NA | NA | TRBJ2-2 | TRBV30 | CAWSAGLDTGELFF | TGTGCCTGGAGTGCCGGGTTAGACACCGGGGAGCTGTTTTTT
NA | TRBD1 | TRBJ2-1 | TRBV15 | CATSRDYAGTGVYNEQFF | TGTGCCACCAGCAGAGATTATGCCGGGACAGGGGTTTACAATGAGCAGTTCTTC
NA | TRBD1 | TRBJ2-6 | TRBV3-1/TRBV3-2 | CASSWTGTGANVLTF | TGTGCCAGCAGCTGGACAGGGACCGGGGCCAACGTCCTGACTTTC
NA | TRBD1 | TRBJ2-7 | TRBV30 | CAWSEGDSYEQYF | TGTGCCTGGAGTGAGGGGGACAGCTACGAGCAGTACTTC
NA | TRBD1 | TRBJ1-2 | TRBV30 | CAWSKGQVNYGYTF | TGTGCCTGGAGCAAAGGACAGGTAAACTATGGCTACACCTTC
NA | NA | TRBJ2-5 | TRBV25-1 | CASSDNRAQYF | TGTGCCAGCAGTGATAACAGGGCCCAGTACTTC
few | TRBD2 | TRBJ2-1 | TRBV7-6 | CASSQKPSGGALNEQFF | TGTGCCAGCAGCCAGAAACCTAGCGGGGGGGCCCTCAATGAGCAGTTCTTC
NA | NA | TRBJ1-2 | TRBV6-5 | CASRPTGSRGYTF | TGTGCCAGCAGACCTACAGGGTCGCGTGGCTACACCTTC
NA | TRBD1 | TRBJ2-7 | TRBV7-2 | CASSIQGQGYEQYF | TGTGCCAGCAGCATCCAGGGACAGGGGTACGAGCAGTACTTC
NA | TRBD2 | TRBJ2-3 | TRBV7-2 | CASSLGASWLAGLDTQYF | TGTGCCAGCAGCTTAGGGGCTAGTTGGCTAGCGGGGCTTGATACGCAGTATTTT
NA | TRBD1 | TRBJ2-6 | TRBV7-8 | CASSLVTGGWGANVLTF | TGTGCCAGCAGCTTAGTAACAGGGGGCTGGGGGGCCAACGTCCTGACTTTC
NA | NA | TRBJ1-2 | TRBV5-1 | CASSLVSGTIYGYTF | TGCGCCAGCAGCTTGGTCTCCGGGACAATCTATGGCTACACCTTC
NA | NA | TRBJ1-5 | TRBV19 | CASKRDWNSNQPQHF | TGTGCCAGTAAAAGGGACTGGAATAGCAATCAGCCCCAGCATTTT
NA | NA | TRBJ1-4 | TRBV27 | CASKGAGGSEKLFF | TGTGCCAGCAAAGGGGCCGGGGGGAGTGAAAAACTGTTTTTT
NA | TRBD1 | TRBJ2-7 | TRBV27 | CASSFRGREQYF | TGTGCCAGCAGTTTCAGGGGGCGCGAGCAGTACTTC
NA | NA | TRBJ2-7 | TRBV3-1/TRBV3-2 | CASSQVGGSAYEQYF | TGTGCCAGCAGCCAAGTGGGGGGATCAGCCTACGAGCAGTACTTC